Here is one T cell receptor (beta chain) with its context. This entry is derived from a study of blood T cell repertoires in COVID-19. Background on the study: Nucleic acid was either cDNA or gDNA, and it came from T cells, B-cell-depleted T cells, or PBMCs.

V was clipped by 1 base and J by 2 bases; unmatched bases: 8. Germline V lookup: CDR1 MGHRA, CDR2 YSYEKL. This CDR3 spans 17 amino acids. In the original processing: Scientists estimated how many nucleated cells there were by amplifying reference gene primers. Generated by immunoSEQ multiplex PCR, the TCRdb table keeps only in-frame clones and is missing some. V, J and clone size reflect that table, while D and trimming were determined from the DNA. The data hold around 80,000 clones, with less than 90% observed a single time. The V and J genes are TRBV4-1 and TRBJ1-3, with 7 bases that match TRBD1. This receptor was taken from a human donor in a cohort sampled during active COVID-19. Sample: peripheral blood. CDR3 bases: TGCGCCAGCAGCCAAGGGGTGGGAGACAGGGCTGGAAACACCATATATTTT. It encodes CASSQGVGDRAGNTIYF.